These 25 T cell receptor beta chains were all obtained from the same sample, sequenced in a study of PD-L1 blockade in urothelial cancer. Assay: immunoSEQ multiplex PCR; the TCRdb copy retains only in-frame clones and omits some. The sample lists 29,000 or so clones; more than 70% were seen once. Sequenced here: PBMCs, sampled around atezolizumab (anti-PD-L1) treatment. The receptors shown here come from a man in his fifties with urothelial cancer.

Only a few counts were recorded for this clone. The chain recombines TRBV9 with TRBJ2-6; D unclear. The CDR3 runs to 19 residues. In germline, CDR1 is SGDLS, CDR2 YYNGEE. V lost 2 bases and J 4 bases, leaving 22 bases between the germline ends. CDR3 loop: CASSVSLRQAAGGANVLTF. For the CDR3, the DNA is TGTGCCAGCAGCGTTTCCCTAAGGCAGGCCGCAGGAGGGGCCAACGTCCTGACTTTC.

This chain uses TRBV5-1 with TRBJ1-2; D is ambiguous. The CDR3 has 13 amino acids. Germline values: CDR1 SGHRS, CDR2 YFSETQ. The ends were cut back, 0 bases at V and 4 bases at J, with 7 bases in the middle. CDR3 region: CASSLGTSYGYTF. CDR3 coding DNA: TGCGCCAGCAGCTTGGGAACAAGCTATGGCTACACCTTC.

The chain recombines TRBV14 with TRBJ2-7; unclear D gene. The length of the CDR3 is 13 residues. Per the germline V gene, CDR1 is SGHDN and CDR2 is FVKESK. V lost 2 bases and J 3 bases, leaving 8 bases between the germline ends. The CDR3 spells CASSQLASYEQYF. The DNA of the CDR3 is TGTGCCAGCAGCCAACTCGCTAGCTACGAGCAGTACTTC.

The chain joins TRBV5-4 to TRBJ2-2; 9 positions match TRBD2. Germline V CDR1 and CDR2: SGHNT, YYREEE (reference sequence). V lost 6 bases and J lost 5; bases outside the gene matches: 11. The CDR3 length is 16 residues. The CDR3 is CASTYSGRSWTGELFF. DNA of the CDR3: TGTGCCAGCACCTATAGCGGGAGAAGTTGGACCGGGGAGCTGTTTTTT.

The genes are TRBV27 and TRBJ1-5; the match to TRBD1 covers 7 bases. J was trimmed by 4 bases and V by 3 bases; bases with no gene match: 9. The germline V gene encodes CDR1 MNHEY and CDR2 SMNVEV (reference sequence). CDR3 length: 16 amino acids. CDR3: CASSFLSRDRNQPQHF. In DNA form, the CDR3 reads TGTGCCAGCAGTTTCCTTTCCCGGGACAGAAATCAGCCCCAGCATTTT.

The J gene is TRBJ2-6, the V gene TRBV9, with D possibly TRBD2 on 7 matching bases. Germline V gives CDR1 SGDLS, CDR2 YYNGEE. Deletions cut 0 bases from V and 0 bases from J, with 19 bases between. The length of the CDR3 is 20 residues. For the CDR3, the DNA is TGTGCCAGCAGCGTAGCCGCCTTCGGGGGGCGGAGCTCTGGGGCCAACGTCCTGACTTTC. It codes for CASSVAAFGGRSSGANVLTF.

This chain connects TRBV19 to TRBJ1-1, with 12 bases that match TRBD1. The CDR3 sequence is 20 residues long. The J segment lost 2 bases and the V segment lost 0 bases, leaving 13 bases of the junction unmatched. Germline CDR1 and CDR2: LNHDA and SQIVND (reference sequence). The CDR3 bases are TGTGCCAGTAGTATAGATCGATTACGGGACAGGGGGCTTCAAAACACTGAAGCTTTCTTT. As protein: CASSIDRLRDRGLQNTEAFF.

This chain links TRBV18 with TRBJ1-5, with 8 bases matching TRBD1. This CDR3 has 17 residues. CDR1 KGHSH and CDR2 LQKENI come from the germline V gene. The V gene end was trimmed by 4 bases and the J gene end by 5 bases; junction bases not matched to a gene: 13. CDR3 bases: TGTGCCAGCTCACTTTACCCTGGTGGACAGGGTGATCAGCCCCAGCATTTT. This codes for CASSLYPGGQGDQPQHF.

The CDR3, as DNA: TGTGCCAGCAGCTATCCTCGGACGGGGGACTTCAGCTCCTACGAGCAGTACTTC. Translating gives CASSYPRTGDFSSYEQYF. The chain carries TRBV7-9 and TRBJ2-7; TRBD2 might be the D (6 bases). Germline CDR1 is SEHNR and CDR2 is FQNEAQ (reference sequence). The V gene lost 4 bases and the J gene lost 0 bases, with 22 bases spanning the gap. CDR3 size: 18 residues.

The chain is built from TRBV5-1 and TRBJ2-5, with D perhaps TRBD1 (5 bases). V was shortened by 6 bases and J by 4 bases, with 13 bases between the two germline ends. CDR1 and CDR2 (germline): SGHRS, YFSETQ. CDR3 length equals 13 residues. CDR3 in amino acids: CASTPGRAETQYF. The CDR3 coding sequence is TGCGCCAGCACGCCTGGCAGGGCAGAGACCCAGTACTTC.

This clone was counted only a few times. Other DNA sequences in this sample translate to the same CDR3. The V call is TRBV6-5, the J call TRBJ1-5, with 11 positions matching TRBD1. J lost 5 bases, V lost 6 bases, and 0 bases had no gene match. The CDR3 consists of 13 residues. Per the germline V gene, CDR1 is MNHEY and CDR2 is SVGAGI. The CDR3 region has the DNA TGTGCCAGCAGGGGACAGGGGGATCAGCCCCAGCATTTT. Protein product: CASRGQGDQPQHF.

CDR3 nucleotide sequence: TGTGCCAGCAGCGTATCCGGGACTAGCGGGGTTGAGCAGTTCTTC. Its translation is CASSVSGTSGVEQFF. This sequence joins TRBV9 and TRBJ2-1; 13 nucleotides line up with TRBD2. After removal of 1 base from V and 9 bases from J, the junction contained 4 bases not matched to a gene. Germline V gene lookup returns CDR1 SGDLS and CDR2 YYNGEE. The CDR3 spans 15 residues.

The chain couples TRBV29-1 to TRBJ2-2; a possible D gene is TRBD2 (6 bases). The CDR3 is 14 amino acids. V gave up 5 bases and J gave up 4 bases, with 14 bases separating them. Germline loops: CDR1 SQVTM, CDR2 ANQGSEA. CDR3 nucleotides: TGCAGCGTTTCCACCGGGAGTATCACCGGGGAGCTGTTTTTT. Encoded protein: CSVSTGSITGELFF.

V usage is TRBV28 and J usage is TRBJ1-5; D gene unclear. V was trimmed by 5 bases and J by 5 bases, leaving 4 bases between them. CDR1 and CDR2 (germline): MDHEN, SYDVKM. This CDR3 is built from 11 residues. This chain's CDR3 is CASSPDQPQHF. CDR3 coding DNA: TGTGCCAGCAGTCCGGATCAGCCCCAGCATTTT.

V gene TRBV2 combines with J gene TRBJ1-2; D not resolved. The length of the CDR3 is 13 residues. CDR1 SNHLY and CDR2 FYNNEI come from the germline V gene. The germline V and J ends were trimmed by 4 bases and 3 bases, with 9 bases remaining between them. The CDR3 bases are TGTGCCAGCAGTGTTAGCGTGGACTATGGCTACACCTTC. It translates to CASSVSVDYGYTF.

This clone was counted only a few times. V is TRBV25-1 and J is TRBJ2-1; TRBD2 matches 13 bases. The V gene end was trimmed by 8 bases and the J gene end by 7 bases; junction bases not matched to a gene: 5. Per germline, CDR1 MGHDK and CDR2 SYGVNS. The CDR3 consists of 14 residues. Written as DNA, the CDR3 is TGTGCCAGCCGGACTAGCGGGAGATCGAATGAGCAGTTCTTC. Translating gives CASRTSGRSNEQFF.

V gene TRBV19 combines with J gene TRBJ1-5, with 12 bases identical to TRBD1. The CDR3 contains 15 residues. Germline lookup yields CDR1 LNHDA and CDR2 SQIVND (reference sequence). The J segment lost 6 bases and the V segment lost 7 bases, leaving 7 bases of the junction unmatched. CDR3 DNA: TGTGCCAGTAACCCGGGACAGGGGGCAATTCAGCCCCAGCATTTT. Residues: CASNPGQGAIQPQHF.

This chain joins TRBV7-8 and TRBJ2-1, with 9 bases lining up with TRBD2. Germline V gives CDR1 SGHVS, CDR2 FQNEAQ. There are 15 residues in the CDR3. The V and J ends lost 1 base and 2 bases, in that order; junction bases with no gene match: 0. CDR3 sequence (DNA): TGTGCCAGCAGCTTAGGCGGGGGGGCCTACAATGAGCAGTTCTTC. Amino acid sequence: CASSLGGGAYNEQFF.

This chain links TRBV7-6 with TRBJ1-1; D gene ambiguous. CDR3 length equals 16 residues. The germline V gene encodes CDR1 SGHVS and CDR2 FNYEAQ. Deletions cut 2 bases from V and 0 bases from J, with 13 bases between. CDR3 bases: TGTGCCAGCAGCTTAAGGGCCGGGGATTTGAACACTGAAGCTTTCTTT. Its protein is CASSLRAGDLNTEAFF.

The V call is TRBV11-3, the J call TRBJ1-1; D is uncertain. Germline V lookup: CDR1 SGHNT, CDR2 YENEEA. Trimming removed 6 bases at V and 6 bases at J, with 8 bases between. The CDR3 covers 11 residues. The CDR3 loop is CASRGEAEAFF. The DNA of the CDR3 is TGTGCCAGCAGGGGAGAAGCTGAAGCTTTCTTT.

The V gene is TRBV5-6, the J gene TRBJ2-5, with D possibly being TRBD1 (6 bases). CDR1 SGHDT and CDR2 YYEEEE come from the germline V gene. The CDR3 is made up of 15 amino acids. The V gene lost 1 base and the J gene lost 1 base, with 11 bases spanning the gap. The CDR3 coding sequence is TGTGCCAGCAGCTTGATTCTAGGGGGCCAAGAGACCCAGTACTTC. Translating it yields CASSLILGGQETQYF.

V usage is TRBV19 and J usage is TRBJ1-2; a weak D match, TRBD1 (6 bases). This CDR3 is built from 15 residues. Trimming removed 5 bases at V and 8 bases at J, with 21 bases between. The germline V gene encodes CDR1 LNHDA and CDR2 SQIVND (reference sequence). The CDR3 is CASSPLGGLPGGYTF. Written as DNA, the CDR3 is TGTGCCAGTAGTCCCCTGGGGGGGCTACCGGGGGGCTACACCTTC.

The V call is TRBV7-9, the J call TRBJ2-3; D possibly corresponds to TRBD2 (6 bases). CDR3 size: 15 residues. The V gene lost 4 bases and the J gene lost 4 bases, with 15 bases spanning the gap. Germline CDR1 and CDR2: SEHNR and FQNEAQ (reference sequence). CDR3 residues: CASSSRGGVADTQYF. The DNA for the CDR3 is TGTGCCAGCAGCTCCCGTGGAGGGGTGGCAGATACGCAGTATTTT. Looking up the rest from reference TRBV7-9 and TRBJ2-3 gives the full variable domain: DTGVSQNPRHKITKRGQNVTFRCDPISEHNRLYWYRQTLGQGPEFLTYFQNEAQLEKSRLLSDRFSAERPKGSFSTLEIQRTEQGDSAMYLCASSSRGGVADTQYFGPGTRLTVL.

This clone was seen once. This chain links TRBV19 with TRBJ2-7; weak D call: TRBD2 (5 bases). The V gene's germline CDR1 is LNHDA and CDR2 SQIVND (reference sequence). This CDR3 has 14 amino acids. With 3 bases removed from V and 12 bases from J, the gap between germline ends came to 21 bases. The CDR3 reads CASSMSGRDSRLYF. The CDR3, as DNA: TGTGCCAGTAGTATGTCGGGCCGGGATAGCCGACTGTACTTC.

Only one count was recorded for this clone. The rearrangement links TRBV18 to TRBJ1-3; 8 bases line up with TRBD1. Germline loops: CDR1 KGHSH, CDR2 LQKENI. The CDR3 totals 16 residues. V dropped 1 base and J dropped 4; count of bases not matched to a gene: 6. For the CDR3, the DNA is TGTGCCAGCTCACCACGACAGGGGCCATACGGAAACACCATATATTTT. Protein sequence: CASSPRQGPYGNTIYF.